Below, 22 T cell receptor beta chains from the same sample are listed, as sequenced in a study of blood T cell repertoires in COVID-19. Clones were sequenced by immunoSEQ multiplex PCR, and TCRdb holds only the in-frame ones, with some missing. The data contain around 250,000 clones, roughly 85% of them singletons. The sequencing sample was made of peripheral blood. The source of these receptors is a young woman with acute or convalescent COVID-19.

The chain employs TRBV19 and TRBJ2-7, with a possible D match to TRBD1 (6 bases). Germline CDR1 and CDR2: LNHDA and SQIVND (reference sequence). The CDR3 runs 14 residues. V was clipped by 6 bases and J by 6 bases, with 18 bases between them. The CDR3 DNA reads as TGTGCCAGTAGCCCACCGGCAGGGGTGTCCGAGCAGTACTTC. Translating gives CASSPPAGVSEQYF.

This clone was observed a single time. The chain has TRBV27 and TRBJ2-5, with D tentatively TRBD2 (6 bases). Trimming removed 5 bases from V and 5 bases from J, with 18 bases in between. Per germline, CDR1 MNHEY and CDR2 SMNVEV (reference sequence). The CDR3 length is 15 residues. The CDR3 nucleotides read TGTGCCAGCAGTCTCGGAACTAGCCTTCGGGAGACCCAGTACTTC. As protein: CASSLGTSLRETQYF.

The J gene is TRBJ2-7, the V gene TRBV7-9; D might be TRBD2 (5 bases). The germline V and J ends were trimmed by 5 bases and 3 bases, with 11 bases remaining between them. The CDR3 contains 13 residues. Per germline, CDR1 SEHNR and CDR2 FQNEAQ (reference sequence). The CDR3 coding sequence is TGTGCCAGCAGCGTACTAGATAACTACGAGCAGTACTTC. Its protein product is CASSVLDNYEQYF.

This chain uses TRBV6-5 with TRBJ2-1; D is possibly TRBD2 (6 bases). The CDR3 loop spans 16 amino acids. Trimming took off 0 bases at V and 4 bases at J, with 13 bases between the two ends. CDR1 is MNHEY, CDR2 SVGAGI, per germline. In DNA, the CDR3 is TGTGCCAGCAGTTACTCTAGCGGATGGGGATACAATGAGCAGTTCTTC. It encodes CASSYSSGWGYNEQFF.

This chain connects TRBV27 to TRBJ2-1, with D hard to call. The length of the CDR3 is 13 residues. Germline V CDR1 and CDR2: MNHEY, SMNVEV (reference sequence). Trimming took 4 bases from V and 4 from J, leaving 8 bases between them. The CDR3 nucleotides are TGTGCCAGCAGTTCCTCAGGATACAATGAGCAGTTCTTC. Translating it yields CASSSSGYNEQFF.

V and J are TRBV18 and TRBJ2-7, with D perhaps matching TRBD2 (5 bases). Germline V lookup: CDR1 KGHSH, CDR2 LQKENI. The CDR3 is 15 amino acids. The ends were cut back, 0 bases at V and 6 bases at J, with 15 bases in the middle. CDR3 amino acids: CASSPPTSSVFEQYF. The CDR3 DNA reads TGTGCCAGCTCACCACCTACTAGTTCAGTTTTCGAGCAGTACTTC.

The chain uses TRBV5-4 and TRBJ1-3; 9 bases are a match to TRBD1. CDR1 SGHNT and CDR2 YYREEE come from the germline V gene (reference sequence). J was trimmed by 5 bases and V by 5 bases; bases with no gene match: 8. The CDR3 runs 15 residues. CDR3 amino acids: CASSVQGASRNTIYF. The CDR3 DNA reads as TGTGCCAGCAGTGTACAGGGGGCGAGCAGAAACACCATATATTTT.

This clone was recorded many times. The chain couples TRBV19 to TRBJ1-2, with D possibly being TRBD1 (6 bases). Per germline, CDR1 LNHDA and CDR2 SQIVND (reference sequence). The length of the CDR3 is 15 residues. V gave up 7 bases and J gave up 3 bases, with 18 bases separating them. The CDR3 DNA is TGTGCCAGTACCGGTCTACGGGGGGCGGACTATGGCTACACCTTC. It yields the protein CASTGLRGADYGYTF.

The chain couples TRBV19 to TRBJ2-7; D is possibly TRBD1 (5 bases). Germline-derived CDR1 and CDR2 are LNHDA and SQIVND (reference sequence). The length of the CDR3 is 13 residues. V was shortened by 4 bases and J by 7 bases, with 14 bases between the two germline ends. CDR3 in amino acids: CASSSIKGHEQYF. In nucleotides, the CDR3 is TGTGCCAGTAGTAGTATCAAGGGGCATGAGCAGTACTTC.

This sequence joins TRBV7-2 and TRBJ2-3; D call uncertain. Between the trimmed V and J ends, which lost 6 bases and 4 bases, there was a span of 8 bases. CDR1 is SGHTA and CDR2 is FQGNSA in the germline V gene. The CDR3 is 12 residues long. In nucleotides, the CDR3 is TGTGCCAGCAGGGAGTTGGCAGATACGCAGTATTTT. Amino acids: CASRELADTQYF.

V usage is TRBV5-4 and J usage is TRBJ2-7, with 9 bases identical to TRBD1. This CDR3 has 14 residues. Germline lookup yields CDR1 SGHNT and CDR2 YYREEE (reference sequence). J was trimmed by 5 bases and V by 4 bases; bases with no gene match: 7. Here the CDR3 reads CASSRGTGWDEQYF. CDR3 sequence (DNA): TGTGCCAGCAGCCGCGGGACAGGGTGGGACGAGCAGTACTTC. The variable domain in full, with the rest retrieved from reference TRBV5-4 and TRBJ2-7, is ETGVTQSPTHLIKTRGQQVTLRCSSQSGHNTVSWYQQALGQGPQFIFQYYREEENGRGNFPPRFSGLQFPNYSSELNVNALELDDSALYLCASSRGTGWDEQYFGPGTRLTVT.

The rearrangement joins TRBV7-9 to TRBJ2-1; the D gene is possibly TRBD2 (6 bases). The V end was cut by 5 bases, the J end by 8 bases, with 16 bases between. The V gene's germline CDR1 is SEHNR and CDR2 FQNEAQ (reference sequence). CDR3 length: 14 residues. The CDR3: CASSAATLAHEQFF. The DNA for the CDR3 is TGTGCCAGCAGCGCCGCTACCCTAGCGCATGAGCAGTTCTTC.

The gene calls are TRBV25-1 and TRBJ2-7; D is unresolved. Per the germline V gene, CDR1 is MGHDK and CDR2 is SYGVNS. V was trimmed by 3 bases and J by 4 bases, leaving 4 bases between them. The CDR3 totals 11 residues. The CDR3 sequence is CASSDRYEQYF. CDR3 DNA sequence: TGTGCCAGCAGTGACAGGTACGAGCAGTACTTC.

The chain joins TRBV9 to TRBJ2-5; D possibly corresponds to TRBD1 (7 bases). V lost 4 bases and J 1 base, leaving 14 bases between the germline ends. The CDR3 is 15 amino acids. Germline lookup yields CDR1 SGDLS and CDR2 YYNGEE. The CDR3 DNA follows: TGTGCCAGCAGCACCCGACAGGGAGGCCAAGAGACCCAGTACTTC. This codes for CASSTRQGGQETQYF.

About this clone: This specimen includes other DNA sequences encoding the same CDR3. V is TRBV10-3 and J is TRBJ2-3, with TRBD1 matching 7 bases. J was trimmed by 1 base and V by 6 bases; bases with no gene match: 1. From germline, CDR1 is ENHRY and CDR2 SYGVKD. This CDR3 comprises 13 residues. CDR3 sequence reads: CAISGQGTDTQYF. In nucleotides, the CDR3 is TGTGCCATCAGCGGACAGGGCACAGATACGCAGTATTTT.

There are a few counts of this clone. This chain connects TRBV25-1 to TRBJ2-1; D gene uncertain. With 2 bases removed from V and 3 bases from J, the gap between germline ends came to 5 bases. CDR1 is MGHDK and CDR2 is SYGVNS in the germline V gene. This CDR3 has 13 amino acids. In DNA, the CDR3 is TGTGCCAGCAGTGAACCACACTACAATGAGCAGTTCTTC. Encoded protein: CASSEPHYNEQFF.

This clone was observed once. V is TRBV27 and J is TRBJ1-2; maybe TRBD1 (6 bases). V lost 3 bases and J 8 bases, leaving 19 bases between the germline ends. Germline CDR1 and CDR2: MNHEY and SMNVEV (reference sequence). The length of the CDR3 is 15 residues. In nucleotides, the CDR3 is TGTGCCAGCAGTTTCCACGACAGGTTTGAAGGGGGCTACACCTTC. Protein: CASSFHDRFEGGYTF.

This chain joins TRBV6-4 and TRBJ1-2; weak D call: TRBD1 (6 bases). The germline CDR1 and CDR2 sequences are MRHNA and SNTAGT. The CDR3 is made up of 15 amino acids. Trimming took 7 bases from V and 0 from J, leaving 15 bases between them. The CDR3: CASKPAGTTNYGYTF. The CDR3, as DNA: TGTGCCAGCAAACCCGCAGGGACAACTAACTATGGCTACACCTTC.

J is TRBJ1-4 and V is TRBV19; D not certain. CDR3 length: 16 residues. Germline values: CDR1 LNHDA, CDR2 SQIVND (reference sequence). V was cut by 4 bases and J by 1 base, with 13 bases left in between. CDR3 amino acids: CASSNPWARTNEKLFF. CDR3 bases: TGTGCCAGTAGTAACCCCTGGGCGAGAACTAATGAAAAACTGTTTTTT.

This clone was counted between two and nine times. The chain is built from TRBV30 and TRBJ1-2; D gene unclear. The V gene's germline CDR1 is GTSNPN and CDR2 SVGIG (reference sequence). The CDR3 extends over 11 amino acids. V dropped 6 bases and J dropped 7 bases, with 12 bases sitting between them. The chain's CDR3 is CACGRDIGYTF. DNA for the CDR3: TGTGCCTGTGGAAGAGATATTGGCTACACCTTC. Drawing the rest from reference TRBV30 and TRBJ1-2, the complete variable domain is SQTIHQWPATLVQPVGSPLSLECTVEGTSNPNLYWYRQAAGRGLQLLFYSVGIGQISSEVPQNLSASRPQDRQFILSSKKLLLSDSGFYLCACGRDIGYTFGSGTRLTVV.

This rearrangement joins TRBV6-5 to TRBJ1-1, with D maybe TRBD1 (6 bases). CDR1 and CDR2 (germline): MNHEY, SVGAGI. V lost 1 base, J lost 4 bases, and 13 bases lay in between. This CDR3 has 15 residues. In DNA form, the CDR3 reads TGTGCCAGCAGTTACTGGACAGCGAAACCCACTGAAGCTTTCTTT. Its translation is CASSYWTAKPTEAFF.

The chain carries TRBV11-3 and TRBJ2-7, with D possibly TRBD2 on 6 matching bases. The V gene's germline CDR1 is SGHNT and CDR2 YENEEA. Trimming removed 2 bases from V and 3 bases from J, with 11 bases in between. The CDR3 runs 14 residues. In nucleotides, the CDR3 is TGTGCCAGCAGCTTACGGGGAGGAAACTACGAGCAGTACTTC. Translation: CASSLRGGNYEQYF.